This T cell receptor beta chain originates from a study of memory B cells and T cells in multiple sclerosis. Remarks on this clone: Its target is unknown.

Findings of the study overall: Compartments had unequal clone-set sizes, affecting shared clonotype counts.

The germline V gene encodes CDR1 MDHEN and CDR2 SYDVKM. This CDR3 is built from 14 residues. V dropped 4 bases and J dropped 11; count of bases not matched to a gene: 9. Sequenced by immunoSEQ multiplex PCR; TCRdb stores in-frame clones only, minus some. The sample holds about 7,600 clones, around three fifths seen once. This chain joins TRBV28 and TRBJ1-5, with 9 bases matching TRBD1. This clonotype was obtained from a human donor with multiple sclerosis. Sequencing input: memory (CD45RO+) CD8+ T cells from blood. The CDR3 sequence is CASSSTGGGRAQHF. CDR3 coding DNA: TGTGCCAGCAGTTCGACAGGGGGGGGTAGGGCCCAGCATTTT.